This entry describes one T cell receptor beta chain. This record comes from a study of control samples from healthy donors and cancer patients. TCRdb keeps only in-frame clones here, not all; method: immunoSEQ multiplex PCR. The top ten clones hold roughly an eighth of a sample with roughly 100,000 clones, 80% to 90% of them seen once. V gave up 0 bases and J gave up 6 bases; unmatched junction bases: 5. The CDR3 runs 16 residues. Per germline, CDR1 MNHEY and CDR2 SMNVEV (reference sequence). The sequencing sample was made of blood. The chain uses TRBV27 and TRBJ1-5; 10 bases map to TRBD1. The TCR comes from a woman in her fifties or sixties in good health. The CDR3 region has the DNA TGTGCCAGCAGTTTATCGTGGGACAGGGGAGGTCAGCCCCAGCATTTT. It translates to CASSLSWDRGGQPQHF.